This TCR beta chain was sequenced for a study of T-cell reconstitution after alpha-beta-depleted transplantation in children. The library targeted TCRbeta and was prepared with unique molecular identifiers. TCRdb reprocessed the PCR reads with MiXCR, giving one entry per CDR3 protein. The data hold nearly 550,000 distinct CDR3 sequences, with about 18% observed a single time. There are 12 residues in the CDR3. The V end was cut by 3 bases, the J end by 4 bases, with 7 bases between. Germline CDR1 and CDR2: DFQATT and SNEGSKA (reference sequence). This clonotype has just a few counts. J is TRBJ2-1 and V is TRBV20-1; D not certain. This TCR derives from a human donor who donated a stem cell graft to a child with acute lymphoblastic leukemia. Sequences were derived from PBMCs from the stem cell graft donor, sampled from the stem cell graft. CDR3 residues: CSASPRYNEQFF. The CDR3 DNA reads TGCAGTGCTAGCCCCAGGTACAATGAGCAGTTCTTC.